These 22 T cell receptor beta chains share one sample of origin, sequenced in a study of blood T cells in healthy people across ages. Together with a sample-barcoded 5' primer, a J-beta primer mix was included in a second PCR lasting roughly 6 to 12 cycles. TCRdb re-derived calls from the 5' RACE reads in MiXCR, one entry per CDR3 protein. The table lists some 800,000 distinct CDR3 sequences, approximately 25% of them singletons. These same data were also listed under a study on T cells of mothers and their children.

Sequenced sample: blood. All receptors come from a boy between 10 and 17 years old in good health.

V gene TRBV20-1 combines with J gene TRBJ2-7, with 10 bases that match TRBD2. The germline CDR1 and CDR2 sequences are DFQATT and SNEGSKA (reference sequence). This CDR3 is built from 15 residues. J lost 7 bases, V lost 0 bases, and 9 bases had no gene match. For the CDR3, the DNA is TGCAGTGCTAGAGATTTGGCTAGCGGGAGATTGGAGCAGTACTTC. Protein product: CSARDLASGRLEQYF.

In the case of this clonotype: The junction and the germline gene differ at one end; a read error may be behind it. This sequence joins TRBV5-5 and TRBJ1-1; tentative D call: TRBD1 (5 bases). Germline CDR1 reads SGHKS; CDR2 reads YYEKEE (reference sequence). The CDR3 sequence is 13 residues long. CDR3 protein: CASRTESPTQVLF. CDR3 bases: TGTGCCAGCAGAACCGAAAGCCCGACACAGGTTCTCTTT.

The gene calls are TRBV9 and TRBJ2-5; D remains ambiguous. The assigned J gene may be wrong: the sequence end matches TRBJ2-7 better. Germline V gene sequence: CDR1 SGDLS, CDR2 YYNGEE. This CDR3 contains 15 residues. CDR3 sequence (DNA): TGTGCCAGCAGCGTAGATTTGGGCGGCTCCTACGAGCAGTACTTC. Protein product: CASSVDLGGSYEQYF.

The table lists this clonotype with a count of one. V gene TRBV20-1 combines with J gene TRBJ2-5, with 11 bases fitting TRBD2. After removal of 0 bases from V and 4 bases from J, the junction contained 7 bases not matched to a gene. Germline V gives CDR1 DFQATT, CDR2 SNEGSKA (reference sequence). The CDR3 consists of 16 residues. In DNA, the CDR3 is TGCAGTGCTAGAGATCTGACTAGCGGGGAGGTAGAGACCCAGTACTTC. This gives the protein CSARDLTSGEVETQYF.

The chain combines TRBV27 with TRBJ2-7, with 9 bases that match TRBD2. Germline V gene data show CDR1 as MNHEY and CDR2 as SMNVEV (reference sequence). CDR3 length: 14 amino acids. V shed 6 bases, J shed 3 bases, and the junction held 6 bases outside the gene matches. CDR3 sequence reads: CASSQGLAVYEQYF. The CDR3 DNA follows: TGTGCCAGCAGCCAGGGACTAGCAGTCTACGAGCAGTACTTC.

Of note for this clonotype: Just one base apart from a much larger clone, this may be a read error. The chain uses TRBV20-1 and TRBJ2-3; 9 bases fit TRBD2. Unmatched junction bases numbered 12, after V lost 1 base and J lost 4 bases. The germline CDR1 and CDR2 sequences are DFQATT and SNEGSKA (reference sequence). The CDR3 runs 17 residues. Written as DNA, the CDR3 is TGCAGTGCTAGAGTACAAGGACTAGCGCGAGGGGCAGATACGCAGTATTTT. Encoded protein: CSARVQGLARGADTQYF.

The chain recombines TRBV20-1 with TRBJ2-1; TRBD2 matches 12 bases. With 6 bases clipped from V and 9 bases from J, the junction kept 6 bases outside the gene matches. The CDR3 length is 13 residues. Per germline, CDR1 DFQATT and CDR2 SNEGSKA (reference sequence). The CDR3 sequence is CSARTSGISEQFF. The CDR3 coding sequence is TGCAGTGCCCGGACTAGCGGGATCAGTGAGCAGTTCTTC.

This clonotype was recorded a few times. The V and J genes are TRBV2 and TRBJ1-2; TRBD1 matches at 7 bases. The CDR3 is made up of 12 amino acids. Germline CDR1 is SNHLY and CDR2 is FYNNEI. Losses at the gene ends were 11 bases for V and 6 bases for J; bases not matched to a gene: 9. CDR3 loop: CAGRTGVDGYTF. The CDR3 DNA sequence: TGTGCCGGACGCACAGGGGTAGATGGCTACACCTTC.

J is TRBJ1-2 and V is TRBV7-2, with TRBD1 identical over 9 bases. This CDR3 contains 14 residues. Looked up from germline, CDR1 is SGHTA and CDR2 is FQGNSA. Trimming removed 5 bases from V and 2 bases from J; junction bases left unmatched: 3. CDR3 amino acids: CASSGDRANYGYTF. The CDR3 DNA sequence: TGTGCCAGCAGCGGGGACAGGGCCAACTATGGCTACACCTTC.

The chain carries TRBV11-1 and TRBJ2-1; D is uncertain. Germline V gene data show CDR1 as SGHAT and CDR2 as FQDESV (reference sequence). The CDR3 covers 11 residues. V lost 5 bases and J lost 12, with 11 bases in between. The CDR3 DNA is TGTGCCAGCAGCGCTGGGTATGGGCAGTTCTTC. Translating gives CASSAGYGQFF. Full variable domain (missing parts from reference TRBV11-1 and TRBJ2-1): EAEVAQSPRYKITEKSQAVAFWCDPISGHATLYWYRQILGQGPELLVQFQDESVVDDSQLPKDRFSAERLKGVDSTLKIQPAELGDSAMYLCASSAGYGQFFGPGTRLTVL.

This clonotype was observed a handful of times. The genes are TRBV18 and TRBJ2-2; the D is unclear. V was trimmed by 6 bases and J by 6 bases, leaving 11 bases between them. The V gene's germline CDR1 is KGHSH and CDR2 LQKENI. The CDR3 has 13 residues. The CDR3 is CASSPRHSGELFF. The CDR3 DNA reads TGTGCCAGCTCGCCAAGACACTCCGGGGAGCTGTTTTTT. Based on the CDR3 plus reference TRBV18 and TRBJ2-2, the full variable domain is NAGVMQNPRHLVRRRGQEARLRCSPMKGHSHVYWYRQLPEEGLKFMVYLQKENIIDESGMPKERFSAEFPKEGPSILRIQQVVRGDSAAYFCASSPRHSGELFFGEGSRLTVL.

This chain connects TRBV2 to TRBJ1-3, with D perhaps TRBD1 (6 bases). The CDR3 consists of 15 residues. CDR1 is SNHLY, CDR2 FYNNEI, per germline. V was cut by 6 bases and J by 0 bases, with 12 bases left in between. As DNA, the CDR3 is TGTGCCAGCAGGGCCCAGGGGAGCTCTGGAAACACCATATATTTT. Its protein product is CASRAQGSSGNTIYF.

The rearrangement joins TRBV24-1 to TRBJ1-4; perhaps TRBD1 as D (5 bases). CDR1 is KGHDR, CDR2 SFDVKD, per germline. V was pared by 4 bases and J by 4 bases, with 12 bases between. CDR3 size: 15 residues. DNA of the CDR3: TGTGCCACCAGTGAGCGAGCAGGGCTTAATGAAAAACTGTTTTTT. It encodes CATSERAGLNEKLFF.

The chain employs TRBV4-3 and TRBJ2-2; 7 bases map to TRBD2. Trimming removed 0 bases from V and 6 bases from J; junction bases left unmatched: 7. The CDR3 length is 16 residues. Germline V lookup: CDR1 LGHNA, CDR2 YSLEER. The CDR3 DNA sequence: TGCGCCAGCAGCCAAGATGGGCGGGAGTCGGCCGGGGAGCTGTTTTTT. This translates into CASSQDGRESAGELFF.

In regard to this clonotype: The junction and the germline gene differ at one end; a read error may be behind it. The CDR3 reads CASSLHPDRQEAQYF. CDR3 bases: TGTGCCAGCAGCCTCCACCCGGACAGACAAGAGGCCCAGTACTTC. The chain links TRBV14 to TRBJ2-5; D might be TRBD1 (6 bases). This CDR3 region has 15 residues. Germline-derived CDR1 and CDR2 are SGHDN and FVKESK.

As regards this clonotype: One end of the junction fails to match germline, which may point to a read error. The chain is built from TRBV19 and TRBJ1-1; unclear D gene. Germline V gene lookup returns CDR1 LNHDA and CDR2 SQIVND (reference sequence). This CDR3 contains 14 residues. CDR3 region: CASSMPSMNTEASF. The CDR3 bases are TGTGCCAGTAGTATGCCCAGCATGAACACTGAAGCTTCCTTT.

V and J are TRBV28 and TRBJ1-1; no clear D. CDR1 is MDHEN and CDR2 is SYDVKM in the germline V gene. Trimming stripped 3 bases from V and 11 bases from J, with 16 bases between. CDR3 length: 13 residues. The CDR3 loop reads CASSFRYSGLAFF. CDR3 nucleotides: TGTGCCAGCAGTTTTAGGTATTCGGGTCTGGCTTTCTTT.

This clonotype was counted only a few times. This chain connects TRBV27 to TRBJ1-2; D might be TRBD1 (6 bases). V was shortened by 2 bases and J by 4 bases, with 8 bases between the two germline ends. The CDR3 contains 13 residues. Germline V lookup: CDR1 MNHEY, CDR2 SMNVEV (reference sequence). This chain's CDR3 is CASSLQGFYGYTF. CDR3 DNA sequence: TGTGCCAGCAGTTTACAGGGGTTCTATGGCTACACCTTC.

V is TRBV9 and J is TRBJ2-5, with 8 bases matching TRBD2. After removal of 4 bases from V and 0 bases from J, the junction contained 11 bases not matched to a gene. Germline CDR1 SGDLS, CDR2 YYNGEE. This CDR3 contains 17 residues. CDR3 residues: CASSRGTSGRYQETQYF. The DNA of the CDR3 is TGTGCCAGCAGCCGGGGAACTAGCGGTAGATACCAAGAGACCCAGTACTTC.

The chain joins TRBV12-3 or TRBV12-4 to TRBJ2-3, with D perhaps assigned TRBD1 or TRBD2 (5 bases each). The CDR3 extends over 13 amino acids. Between the trimmed V and J ends, which lost 3 bases and 7 bases, there was a span of 11 bases. DNA of the CDR3: TGTGCCAGCAGTTTTGGGGGTTTGAATACGCAGTATTTT. This translates into CASSFGGLNTQYF.

The DNA of the CDR3 is TGTGCCAGCAGCTCGACTGTCTCTGGAAACACCATATATTTT. Translation gives CASSSTVSGNTIYF. V usage is TRBV7-9 and J usage is TRBJ1-3; D is unresolved. Trimming stripped 4 bases from V and 0 bases from J, with 7 bases between. The CDR3 is made up of 14 amino acids. The germline V gene encodes CDR1 SEHNR and CDR2 FQNEAQ (reference sequence).

This clonotype was picked up a small number of times. The V and J genes are TRBV10-3 and TRBJ2-7; tentatively, D is TRBD2 (5 bases). V gave up 0 bases and J gave up 5 bases, with 8 bases separating them. The CDR3 is 13 amino acids. In germline, CDR1 is ENHRY, CDR2 SYGVKD. CDR3 protein: CAISESEAHEQYF. In nucleotides, the CDR3 is TGTGCCATCAGTGAGTCGGAGGCCCACGAGCAGTACTTC.